This paragraph covers one TCR beta chain sequence. The antigen remains unidentified. Assay: immunoSEQ multiplex PCR; the TCRdb copy retains only in-frame clones and omits some. This table has about 240,000 clones, about 86% appearing once. From the approximately 110-subject validation cohort, which was separate from the approximately 670-subject first cohort, the donors were drawn. These data come from a study of cytomegalovirus exposure and HLA in healthy donors. Whole-study findings and limits: Across donors, most TCRs were seen rarely, yet some public ones were widespread. The investigators catalogued 150 to 200 TCR beta chains as cytomegalovirus-associated.

This CDR3 has 12 amino acids. In germline, CDR1 is MNHEY, CDR2 SMNVEV (reference sequence). The V and J ends lost 6 bases and 8 bases respectively, with 13 bases between them. The receptor's source is a man aged 18 to 30 in good health and CMV-seronegative. The chain employs TRBV27 and TRBJ1-2; TRBD1 is a possible D gene (5 bases). The sample taken for sequencing was PBMCs. CDR3 bases: TGTGCCAGCAGCCCTTCGGGGGTAGGCTACACCTTC. This encodes CASSPSGVGYTF.